A single sample gave rise to the 19 T cell receptor beta chains below, sequenced in a study of ipilimumab plus nivolumab after autologous stem cell transplantation. Only in-frame clones appear in the TCRdb table, and some are missing; sequencing was by immunoSEQ multiplex PCR. The sample has some 87,000 clones; approximately 86% are singletons. Sequencing was performed on PBMCs, taken in a trial of ipilimumab plus nivolumab as post-transplant consolidation. These receptors were obtained from a male donor with diffuse large B-cell lymphoma.

The chain has TRBV5-1 and TRBJ2-1; D is ambiguous. CDR3 length: 14 amino acids. Per the germline V gene, CDR1 is SGHRS and CDR2 is YFSETQ. V was shortened by 0 bases and J by 4 bases, with 8 bases between the two germline ends. CDR3 bases: TGCGCCAGCAGCTTGGAACAGCAATACAATGAGCAGTTCTTC. Protein sequence: CASSLEQQYNEQFF.

As to this clone: The same CDR3 also results from other DNA sequences found in this sample. V and J are TRBV5-1 and TRBJ2-3; no firm D call. Per the germline V gene, CDR1 is SGHRS and CDR2 is YFSETQ. Trimming removed 0 bases from V and 0 bases from J, with 8 bases in between. The CDR3 length is 15 residues. The DNA for the CDR3 is TGCGCCAGCAGCTTGGGGCAGACTAGCACAGATACGCAGTATTTT. This encodes CASSLGQTSTDTQYF.

V and J are TRBV28 and TRBJ1-5; D gene ambiguous. V was clipped by 4 bases and J by 1 base, with 8 bases between them. This CDR3 region has 14 residues. Germline V gene data show CDR1 as MDHEN and CDR2 as SYDVKM. The CDR3 sequence: CASSSGGSNQPQHF. As DNA, the CDR3 is TGTGCCAGCAGTTCGGGCGGGAGCAATCAGCCCCAGCATTTT. The whole variable domain, filled in from reference TRBV28 and TRBJ1-5, reads DVKVTQSSRYLVKRTGEKVFLECVQDMDHENMFWYRQDPGLGLRLIYFSYDVKMKEKGDIPEGYSVSREKKERFSLILESASTNQTSMYLCASSSGGSNQPQHFGDGTRLSIL.

The V call is TRBV7-8, the J call TRBJ2-1; 10 positions agree with TRBD1. Unmatched junction bases numbered 6, after V lost 0 bases and J lost 7 bases. The germline gives CDR1 SGHVS, CDR2 FQNEAQ. The CDR3 extends over 16 amino acids. In DNA, the CDR3 is TGTGCCAGCAGCTTAGCGTTAGACAGGGGGCGGAATGAGCAGTTCTTC. Translating gives CASSLALDRGRNEQFF.

The chain joins TRBV6-4 to TRBJ1-3; 7 bases align to TRBD1. This CDR3 is built from 17 residues. Per the germline V gene, CDR1 is MRHNA and CDR2 is SNTAGT. After removal of 0 bases from V and 5 bases from J, the junction contained 10 bases not matched to a gene. CDR3 nucleotides: TGTGCCAGCAGTGACTCGAGGGTTTACAGGGGCCGAAACACCATATATTTT. Translated: CASSDSRVYRGRNTIYF.

This CDR3 reads CASTWGQVFMNTEAFF. CDR3 in DNA: TGTGCCAGCACCTGGGGACAGGTATTCATGAACACTGAAGCTTTCTTT. The chain is built from TRBV5-6 and TRBJ1-1; 8 nucleotides line up with TRBD1. CDR3 length: 16 amino acids. Trimming at V came to 6 bases and at J to 0 bases, leaving 10 bases not matched to a gene. CDR1 is SGHDT, CDR2 YYEEEE, per germline.

V is TRBV6-5 and J is TRBJ2-2; D is uncertain. V gave up 2 bases and J gave up 2 bases, with 9 bases separating them. From germline, CDR1 is MNHEY and CDR2 SVGAGI. The CDR3 contains 15 residues. The CDR3 here is CASSYRRSNTGELFF. The CDR3 DNA reads as TGTGCCAGCAGTTACAGGAGATCTAACACCGGGGAGCTGTTTTTT.

This clone appeared a few times. CDR3 protein: CASRRLSYNSPLHF. The CDR3 DNA reads as TGTGCCAGCAGGAGACTCTCCTATAATTCACCCCTCCACTTT. This chain links TRBV11-2 with TRBJ1-6; no definite D call. The germline V gene has CDR1 SGHAT and CDR2 FQNNGV. Deletions cut 6 bases from V and 0 bases from J, with 6 bases between. The CDR3 extends over 14 amino acids. Full variable domain (outside the CDR3, taken from reference TRBV11-2 and TRBJ1-6): EAGVAQSPRYKIIEKRQSVAFWCNPISGHATLYWYQQILGQGPKLLIQFQNNGVVDDSQLPKDRFSAERLKGVDSTLKIQPAKLEDSAVYLCASRRLSYNSPLHFGNGTRLTVT.

The chain uses TRBV6-5 and TRBJ1-3; 8 positions match TRBD1. The junction had 8 bases not matched to a gene; V was cut back by 6 bases and J by 4 bases. This CDR3 spans 15 amino acids. The germline V gene has CDR1 MNHEY and CDR2 SVGAGI. CDR3 sequence: CASRSTGGSGNTIYF. DNA of the CDR3: TGTGCCAGCAGATCTACAGGGGGATCGGGAAACACCATATATTTT.

The chain couples TRBV5-6 to TRBJ2-2, with unresolved D. V was pared by 4 bases and J by 1 base, with 11 bases between. The CDR3 is 15 residues long. Looked up from germline, CDR1 is SGHDT and CDR2 is YYEEEE. Here the CDR3 DNA reads TGTGCCAGCAGCGTGGTAGAGGTGAACACCGGGGAGCTGTTTTTT. Protein: CASSVVEVNTGELFF.

The chain links TRBV11-2 to TRBJ2-5; TRBD1 aligns across 9 bases. The tail of the sequence fits TRBJ2-7 better, so the J call may be wrong. Looked up from germline, CDR1 is SGHAT and CDR2 is FQNNGV. This CDR3 has 18 residues. For the CDR3, the DNA is TGTGCCAGCAGCTCGGATACGGTGGGGACAGGGATCGGGTACGAGCAGTACTTC. This sequence encodes CASSSDTVGTGIGYEQYF.

This chain uses TRBV20-1 with TRBJ2-5, with a possible D match to TRBD1 (5 bases). Germline V lookup: CDR1 DFQATT, CDR2 SNEGSKA (reference sequence). The V end was cut by 0 bases, the J end by 10 bases, with 9 bases between. The CDR3 contains 11 residues. In nucleotides, the CDR3 is TGCAGTGCTAGAGATCTAAGGGGCCAGTACTTC. Translated, it gives CSARDLRGQYF.

The V and J genes are TRBV7-8 and TRBJ1-6; TRBD1 aligns across 9 bases. Germline V gene sequence: CDR1 SGHVS, CDR2 FQNEAQ. With V trimmed by 4 bases and J by 12 bases, 10 bases remained unmatched. The CDR3 consists of 15 residues. The CDR3 region has the DNA TGTGCCAGCAGCTACCTACAGGGGGCATCGTTACCCCTCCACTTT. Translation: CASSYLQGASLPLHF.

The chain combines TRBV15 with TRBJ2-5, with TRBD2 identical over 8 bases. With V trimmed by 1 base and J by 5 bases, 6 bases remained unmatched. This CDR3 spans 15 amino acids. Germline V lookup: CDR1 LNHNV, CDR2 YYDKDF (reference sequence). Written as DNA, the CDR3 is TGTGCCACCAGCAGAGCCGGGGGGGCCTTGGAGACCCAGTACTTC. Translating gives CATSRAGGALETQYF.

In this sample, this clone turned up once. This chain connects TRBV19 to TRBJ2-5, with 8 positions matching TRBD1. This CDR3 region has 16 residues. Looked up from germline, CDR1 is LNHDA and CDR2 is SQIVND (reference sequence). V shed 3 bases and J 4 bases; nucleotides not matched to a gene: 10. This CDR3 is CASSIGQGAVLETQYF. The CDR3 DNA follows: TGTGCCAGTAGTATTGGGCAGGGGGCGGTTTTAGAGACCCAGTACTTC.

This rearrangement joins TRBV9 to TRBJ1-1, with D possibly being TRBD1 (6 bases). The germline CDR1 and CDR2 sequences are SGDLS and YYNGEE. This CDR3 has 14 amino acids. V was pared by 0 bases and J by 4 bases, with 10 bases between. CDR3 bases: TGTGCCAGCAGCGTAGAAGGGGGTATCACTGAAGCTTTCTTT. It encodes CASSVEGGITEAFF.

The CDR3 loop reads CASRPGGSGGYTF. Written as DNA, the CDR3 is TGTGCCAGCCGTCCGGGGGGCTCGGGTGGCTACACCTTC. The chain is built from TRBV2 and TRBJ1-2; a weak D match, TRBD1 (6 bases). This CDR3 spans 13 amino acids. V gave up 8 bases and J gave up 7 bases, with 17 bases separating them. CDR1 is SNHLY and CDR2 is FYNNEI in the germline V gene.

V and J are TRBV5-1 and TRBJ1-2; no firm D call. This CDR3 is 15 amino acids long. In germline, CDR1 is SGHRS, CDR2 YFSETQ. V gave up 0 bases and J gave up 2 bases, with 11 bases separating them. The CDR3 reads CASSLDSAKNYGYTF. For the CDR3, the DNA is TGCGCCAGCAGCTTGGACAGCGCCAAAAACTATGGCTACACCTTC.

V gene TRBV5-4 combines with J gene TRBJ1-2, with unresolved D. The germline gives CDR1 SGHNT, CDR2 YYREEE (reference sequence). This CDR3 comprises 13 residues. V shed 2 bases and J shed 1 base, with 6 bases lying between them. In DNA form, the CDR3 reads TGTGCCAGCAGCTTACGGAATAACTATGGCTACACCTTC. It is translated as CASSLRNNYGYTF.